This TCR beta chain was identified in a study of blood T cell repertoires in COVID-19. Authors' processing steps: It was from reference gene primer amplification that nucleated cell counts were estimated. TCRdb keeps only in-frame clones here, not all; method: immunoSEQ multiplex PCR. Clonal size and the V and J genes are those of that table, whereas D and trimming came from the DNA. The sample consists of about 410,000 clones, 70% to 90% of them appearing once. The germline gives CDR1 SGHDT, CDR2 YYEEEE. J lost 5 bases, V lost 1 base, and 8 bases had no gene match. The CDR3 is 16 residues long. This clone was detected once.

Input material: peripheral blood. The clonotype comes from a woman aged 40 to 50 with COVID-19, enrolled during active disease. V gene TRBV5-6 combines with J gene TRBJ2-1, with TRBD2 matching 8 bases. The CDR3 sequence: CASSLLSGGPHNEQFF. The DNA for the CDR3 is TGTGCCAGCAGCTTGCTGTCGGGAGGGCCACACAATGAGCAGTTCTTC.